This is a list of T cell receptor beta chains from one sample in a study of blood T cell repertoires in COVID-19. Produced via immunoSEQ multiplex PCR; TCRdb's table is partial and in-frame only. Of approximately 300,000 clones in the sample, around 92% were seen once. Sequencing was done on a sample of peripheral blood. These receptors all stem from a young man who had recovered from COVID-19. CDR3s include the opening cysteine and the closing phenylalanine or tryptophan. Fields, in order: D gene, V gene, J gene, CDR3 protein, CDR3 DNA. D genes are given only for firm matches.

D gene: TRBD2; V gene: TRBV7-2; J gene: TRBJ2-5; CDR3 protein: CASSLGGTSGREGETQYF; CDR3 DNA: TGTGCCAGCAGCTTAGGAGGGACTAGCGGGAGGGAGGGAGAGACCCAGTACTTC
D gene: TRBD1; V gene: TRBV5-4; J gene: TRBJ2-1; CDR3 protein: CASSLEGDSEQFF; CDR3 DNA: TGTGCCAGCAGCTTGGAAGGGGACAGTGAGCAGTTCTTC
D gene: -; V gene: TRBV7-2; J gene: TRBJ2-5; CDR3 protein: CASSPGTLETQYF; CDR3 DNA: TGTGCCAGCAGCCCCGGGACATTGGAGACCCAGTACTTC
D gene: TRBD1; V gene: TRBV7-9; J gene: TRBJ1-2; CDR3 protein: CASSLRDRGPHGYTF; CDR3 DNA: TGTGCCAGCAGCTTAAGGGACAGAGGTCCCCATGGCTACACCTTC
D gene: TRBD1; V gene: TRBV19; J gene: TRBJ2-5; CDR3 protein: CASRGQGAGQETQYF; CDR3 DNA: TGTGCCAGTAGAGGACAGGGGGCGGGCCAAGAGACCCAGTACTTC
D gene: TRBD2; V gene: TRBV9; J gene: TRBJ2-3; CDR3 protein: CASSAPLTSSTDTQYF; CDR3 DNA: TGTGCCAGCAGCGCCCCCTTGACTAGCAGCACAGATACGCAGTATTTT
D gene: -; V gene: TRBV12-3/TRBV12-4; J gene: TRBJ1-2; CDR3 protein: CASRQGSYGYTF; CDR3 DNA: TGTGCCAGCAGACAGGGTAGCTATGGCTACACCTTC
D gene: -; V gene: TRBV6-1; J gene: TRBJ2-1; CDR3 protein: CASSDEGGPVDEQFF; CDR3 DNA: TGTGCCAGCAGTGATGAGGGGGGGCCGGTCGATGAGCAGTTCTTC
D gene: -; V gene: TRBV10-2; J gene: TRBJ1-1; CDR3 protein: CASSRGGTEAFF; CDR3 DNA: TGCGCCAGCAGCCGGGGGGGCACTGAAGCTTTCTTT
D gene: TRBD1; V gene: TRBV18; J gene: TRBJ2-7; CDR3 protein: CASSLDRVVEQYF; CDR3 DNA: TGTGCCAGCTCATTAGACAGGGTAGTGGAGCAGTACTTC
D gene: -; V gene: TRBV2; J gene: TRBJ1-6; CDR3 protein: CASTDTRSYNSPLHF; CDR3 DNA: TGTGCCAGCACCGACACTCGCTCCTATAATTCACCCCTCCACTTT
D gene: -; V gene: TRBV2; J gene: TRBJ2-7; CDR3 protein: CASRRTVSGEQYF; CDR3 DNA: TGTGCCAGCAGAAGGACCGTTTCGGGAGAGCAGTACTTC
D gene: -; V gene: TRBV28; J gene: TRBJ2-7; CDR3 protein: CASRGQVYEQYF; CDR3 DNA: TGTGCCAGCAGGGGACAAGTCTACGAGCAGTACTTC
D gene: -; V gene: TRBV5-1; J gene: TRBJ1-1; CDR3 protein: CASSLGQESGTEAFF; CDR3 DNA: TGCGCCAGCAGCTTGGGACAGGAATCGGGCACTGAAGCTTTCTTT